This section outlines one T cell receptor beta chain sequence together with its context. The source of the sample is a study of CD8+CD57+ T cells in acquired aplastic anemia. Study details: Sorted CD4+ plus CD8+ cells gave DNA averaging roughly 3.5 ug.

This CDR3 spans 14 amino acids. CDR1 and CDR2 (germline): SGHNT, YENEEA. The V and J ends lost 3 bases and 0 bases respectively, with 9 bases between them. TCR beta VDJ and CDR3 profiling used genomic DNA as template. TCRdb re-analysed the reads in MiXCR, keeping a single row per CDR3 protein. The sample holds about 190,000 distinct CDR3 sequences, around 65% seen once. This chain connects TRBV11-3 to TRBJ2-7; no reliable D call. Sequences were obtained from sorted CD4+, CD8+, or CD8+CD57+ T cells (not recorded which) from PBMCs. This clonotype originated in a human donor with severe aplastic anemia or a healthy control (not recorded which). The CDR3 loop is CASSFATHSYEQYF. CDR3 DNA: TGTGCCAGCAGCTTTGCCACTCACTCCTACGAGCAGTACTTC.